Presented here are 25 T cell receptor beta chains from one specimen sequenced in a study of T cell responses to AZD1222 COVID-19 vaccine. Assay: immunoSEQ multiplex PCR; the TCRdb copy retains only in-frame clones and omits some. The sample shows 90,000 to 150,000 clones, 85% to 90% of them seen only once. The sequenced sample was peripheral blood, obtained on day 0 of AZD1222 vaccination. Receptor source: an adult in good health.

In DNA form, the CDR3 reads TGTGCCAGCAGCAATTACCCTAGCGGGAGGGGTATGGACATTCAGTACTTC. It specifies CASSNYPSGRGMDIQYF. The chain carries TRBV21-1 and TRBJ2-4; TRBD2, the table's D call, lacks a check against the DNA. TRBV21-1 constitutes a pseudogene. The CDR3 has 17 residues.

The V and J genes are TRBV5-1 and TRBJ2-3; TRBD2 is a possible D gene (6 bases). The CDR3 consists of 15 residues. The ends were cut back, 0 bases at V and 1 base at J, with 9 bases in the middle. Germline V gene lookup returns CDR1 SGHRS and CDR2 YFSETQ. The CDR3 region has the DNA TGCGCCAGCAGCTTGGTTAGCGGACGCACAGATACGCAGTATTTT. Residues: CASSLVSGRTDTQYF. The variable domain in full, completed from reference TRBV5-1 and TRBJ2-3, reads KAGVTQTPRYLIKTRGQQVTLSCSPISGHRSVSWYQQTPGQGLQFLFEYFSETQRNKGNFPGRFSGRQFSNSRSEMNVSTLELGDSALYLCASSLVSGRTDTQYFGPGTRLTVL.

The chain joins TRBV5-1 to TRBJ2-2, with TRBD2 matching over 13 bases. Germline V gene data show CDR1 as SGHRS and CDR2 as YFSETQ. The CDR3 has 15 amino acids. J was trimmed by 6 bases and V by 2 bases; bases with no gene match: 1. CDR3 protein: CASSFTSGRAGELFF. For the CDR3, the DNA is TGCGCCAGCAGCTTCACTAGCGGGAGGGCCGGGGAGCTGTTTTTT.

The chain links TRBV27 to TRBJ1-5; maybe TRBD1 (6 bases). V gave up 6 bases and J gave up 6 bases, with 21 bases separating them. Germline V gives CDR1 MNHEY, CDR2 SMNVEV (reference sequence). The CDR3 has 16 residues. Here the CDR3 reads CASSPLFRGVSQPQHF. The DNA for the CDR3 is TGTGCCAGCAGCCCACTCTTCAGGGGTGTGAGTCAGCCCCAGCATTTT.

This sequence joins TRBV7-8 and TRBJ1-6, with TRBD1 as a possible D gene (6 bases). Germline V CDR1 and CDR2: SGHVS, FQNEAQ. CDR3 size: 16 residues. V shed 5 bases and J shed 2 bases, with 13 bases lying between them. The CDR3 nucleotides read TGTGCCAGCAGCCCCTACAGGGTACCCTATAATTCACCCCTCCACTTT. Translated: CASSPYRVPYNSPLHF.

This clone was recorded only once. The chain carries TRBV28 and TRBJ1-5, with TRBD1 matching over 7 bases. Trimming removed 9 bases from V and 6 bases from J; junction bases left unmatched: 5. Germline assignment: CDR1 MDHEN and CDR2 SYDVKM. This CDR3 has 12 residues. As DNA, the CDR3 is TGTGCCAGTAGACAGGGCGGTCAGCCCCAGCATTTT. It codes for CASRQGGQPQHF.

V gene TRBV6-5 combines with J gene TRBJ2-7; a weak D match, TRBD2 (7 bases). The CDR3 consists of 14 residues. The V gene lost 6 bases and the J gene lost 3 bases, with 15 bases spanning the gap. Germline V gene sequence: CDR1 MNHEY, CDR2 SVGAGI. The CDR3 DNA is TGTGCCAGCAGCGGGGGGCCCTTCAACTACGAGCAGTACTTC. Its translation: CASSGGPFNYEQYF.

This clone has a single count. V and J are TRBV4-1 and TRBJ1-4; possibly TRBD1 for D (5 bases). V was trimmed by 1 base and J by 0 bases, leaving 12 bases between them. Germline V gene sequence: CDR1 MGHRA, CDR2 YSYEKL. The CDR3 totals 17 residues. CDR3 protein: CASSQGRWGATNEKLFF. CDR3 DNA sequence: TGCGCCAGCAGCCAAGGCCGGTGGGGCGCAACTAATGAAAAACTGTTTTTT.

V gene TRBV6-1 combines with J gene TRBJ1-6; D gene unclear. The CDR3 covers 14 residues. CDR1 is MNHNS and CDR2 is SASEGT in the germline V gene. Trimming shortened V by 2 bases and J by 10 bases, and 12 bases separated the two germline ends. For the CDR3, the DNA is TGTGCCAGCAGTGAATCGGGGTTCCAATCACCCCTCCACTTT. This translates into CASSESGFQSPLHF.

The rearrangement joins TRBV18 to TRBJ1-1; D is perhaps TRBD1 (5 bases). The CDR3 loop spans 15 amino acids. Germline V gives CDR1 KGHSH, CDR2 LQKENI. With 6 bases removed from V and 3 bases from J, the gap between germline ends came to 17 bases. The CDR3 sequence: CASSPLMGVDTEAFF. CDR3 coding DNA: TGTGCCAGCTCCCCCCTTATGGGGGTGGACACTGAAGCTTTCTTT. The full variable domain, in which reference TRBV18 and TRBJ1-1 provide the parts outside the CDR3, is NAGVMQNPRHLVRRRGQEARLRCSPMKGHSHVYWYRQLPEEGLKFMVYLQKENIIDESGMPKERFSAEFPKEGPSILRIQQVVRGDSAAYFCASSPLMGVDTEAFFGQGTRLTVV.

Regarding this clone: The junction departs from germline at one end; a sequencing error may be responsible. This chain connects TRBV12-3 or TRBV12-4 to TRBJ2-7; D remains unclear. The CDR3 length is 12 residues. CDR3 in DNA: TGTGCCAGCAGTCAACAGAGATACGCGCAGTACTTC. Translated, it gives CASSQQRYAQYF.

CDR3 sequence reads: CASSLVVQETQYF. As DNA, the CDR3 is TGCGCCAGCAGCTTGGTGGTCCAAGAGACCCAGTACTTC. This chain connects TRBV5-1 to TRBJ2-5; D is unresolved. Between the trimmed V and J ends, which lost 0 bases and 1 base, there was a span of 4 bases. Germline loops: CDR1 SGHRS, CDR2 YFSETQ. There are 13 residues in the CDR3. Supplemented by reference TRBV5-1 and TRBJ2-5, the full variable domain reads KAGVTQTPRYLIKTRGQQVTLSCSPISGHRSVSWYQQTPGQGLQFLFEYFSETQRNKGNFPGRFSGRQFSNSRSEMNVSTLELGDSALYLCASSLVVQETQYFGPGTRLLVL.

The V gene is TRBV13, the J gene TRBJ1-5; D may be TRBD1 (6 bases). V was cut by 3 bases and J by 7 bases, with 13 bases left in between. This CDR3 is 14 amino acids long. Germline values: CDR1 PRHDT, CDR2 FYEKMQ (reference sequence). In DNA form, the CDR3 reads TGTGCCAGCAGCTTTGGCAGAGGGGGGCAGCCCCAGCATTTT. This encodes CASSFGRGGQPQHF.

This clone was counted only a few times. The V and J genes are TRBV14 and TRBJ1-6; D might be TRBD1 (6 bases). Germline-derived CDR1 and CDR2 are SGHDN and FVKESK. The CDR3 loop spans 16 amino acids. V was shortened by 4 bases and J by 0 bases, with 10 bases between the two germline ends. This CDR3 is CASSPTGSSYNSPLHF. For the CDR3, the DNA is TGTGCCAGCAGCCCCACAGGGAGCTCCTATAATTCACCCCTCCACTTT. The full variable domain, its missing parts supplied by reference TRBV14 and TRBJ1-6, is EAGVTQFPSHSVIEKGQTVTLRCDPISGHDNLYWYRRVMGKEIKFLLHFVKESKQDESGMPNNRFLAERTGGTYSTLKVQPAELEDSGVYFCASSPTGSSYNSPLHFGNGTRLTVT.

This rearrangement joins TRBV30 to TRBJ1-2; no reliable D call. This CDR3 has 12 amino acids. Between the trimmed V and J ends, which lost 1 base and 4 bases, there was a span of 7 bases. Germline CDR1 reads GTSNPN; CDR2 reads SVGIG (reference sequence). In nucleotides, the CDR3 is TGTGCCTGGAGTGGGTCCGGCTATGGCTACACCTTC. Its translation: CAWSGSGYGYTF.

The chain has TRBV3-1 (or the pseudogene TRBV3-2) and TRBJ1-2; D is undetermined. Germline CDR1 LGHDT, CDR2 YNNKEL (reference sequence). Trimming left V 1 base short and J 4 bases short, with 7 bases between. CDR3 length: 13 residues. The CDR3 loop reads CASSQGGIYGYTF. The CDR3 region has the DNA TGTGCCAGCAGCCAAGGAGGGATCTATGGCTACACCTTC.

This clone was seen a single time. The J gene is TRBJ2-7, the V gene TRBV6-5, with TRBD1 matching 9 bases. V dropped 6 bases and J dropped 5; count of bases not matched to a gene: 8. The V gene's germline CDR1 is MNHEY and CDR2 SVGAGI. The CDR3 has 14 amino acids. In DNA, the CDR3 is TGTGCCAGCAGGCATACAGGGGGCTTGGACGAGCAGTACTTC. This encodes CASRHTGGLDEQYF.

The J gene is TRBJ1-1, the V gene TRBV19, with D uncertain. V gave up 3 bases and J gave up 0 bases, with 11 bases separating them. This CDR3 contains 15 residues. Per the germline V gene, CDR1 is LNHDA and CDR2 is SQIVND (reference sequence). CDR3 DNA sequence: TGTGCCAGTAGTATCGGAAACAGAATGAACACTGAAGCTTTCTTT. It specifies CASSIGNRMNTEAFF.

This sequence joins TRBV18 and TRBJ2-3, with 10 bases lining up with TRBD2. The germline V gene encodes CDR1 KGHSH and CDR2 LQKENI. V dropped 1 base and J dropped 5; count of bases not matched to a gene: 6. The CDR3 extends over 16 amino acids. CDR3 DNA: TGTGCCAGCTCACCACAAGCGGGGGGGCCGGAAGATACGCAGTATTTT. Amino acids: CASSPQAGGPEDTQYF.

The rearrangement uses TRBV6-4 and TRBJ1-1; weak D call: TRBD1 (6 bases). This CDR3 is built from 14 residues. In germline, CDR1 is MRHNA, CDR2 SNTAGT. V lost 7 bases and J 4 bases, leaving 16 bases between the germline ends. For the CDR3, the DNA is TGTGCCAGCATGACCCAACAGGGAGGCACTGAAGCTTTCTTT. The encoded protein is CASMTQQGGTEAFF.

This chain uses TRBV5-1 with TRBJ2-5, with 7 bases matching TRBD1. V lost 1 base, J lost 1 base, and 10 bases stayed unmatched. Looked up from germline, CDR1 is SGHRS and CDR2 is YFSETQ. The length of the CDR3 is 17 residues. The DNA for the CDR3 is TGCGCCAGCAGCTTGCCCGGACAGGCTGGGCCCCAAGAGACCCAGTACTTC. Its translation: CASSLPGQAGPQETQYF.

The CDR3 here is CASSDFSSGNTIYF. CDR3 nucleotide sequence: TGTGCCAGCAGTGACTTCAGCTCTGGAAACACCATATATTTT. The rearrangement uses TRBV2 and TRBJ1-3, with D uncertain. This CDR3 has 14 amino acids. The germline V gene has CDR1 SNHLY and CDR2 FYNNEI. The V end lost 3 bases, the J end lost 0 bases, and 6 bases lay between the germline ends.

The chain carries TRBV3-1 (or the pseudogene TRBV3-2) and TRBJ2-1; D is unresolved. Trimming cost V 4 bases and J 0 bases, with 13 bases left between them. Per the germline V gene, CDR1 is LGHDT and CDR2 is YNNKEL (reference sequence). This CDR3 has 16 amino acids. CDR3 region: CASSPTRTSSYNEQFF. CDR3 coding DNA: TGTGCCAGCAGCCCAACCCGGACCAGCTCCTACAATGAGCAGTTCTTC.

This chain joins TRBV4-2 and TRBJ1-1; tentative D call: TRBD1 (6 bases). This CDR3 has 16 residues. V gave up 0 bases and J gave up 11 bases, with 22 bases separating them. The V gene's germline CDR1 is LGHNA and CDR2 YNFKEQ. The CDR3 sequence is CASSQEIRTVTFPAFF. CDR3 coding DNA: TGTGCCAGCAGCCAAGAAATCAGGACAGTGACCTTCCCGGCTTTCTTT.

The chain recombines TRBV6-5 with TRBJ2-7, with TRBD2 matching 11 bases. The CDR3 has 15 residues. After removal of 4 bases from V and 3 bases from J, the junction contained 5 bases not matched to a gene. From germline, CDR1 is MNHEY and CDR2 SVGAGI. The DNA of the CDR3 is TGTGCCAGCAGTTGGGGAGGGACTAGCGGCTACGAGCAGTACTTC. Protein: CASSWGGTSGYEQYF.